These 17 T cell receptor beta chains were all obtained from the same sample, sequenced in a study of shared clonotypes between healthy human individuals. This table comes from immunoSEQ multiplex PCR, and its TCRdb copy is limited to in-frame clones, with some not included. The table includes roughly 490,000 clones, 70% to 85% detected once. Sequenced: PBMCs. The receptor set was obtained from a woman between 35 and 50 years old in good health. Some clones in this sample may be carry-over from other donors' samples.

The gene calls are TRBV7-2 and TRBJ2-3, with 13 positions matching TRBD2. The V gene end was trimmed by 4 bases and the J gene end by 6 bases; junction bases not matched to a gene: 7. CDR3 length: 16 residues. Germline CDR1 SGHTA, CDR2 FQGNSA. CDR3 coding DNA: TGTGCCAGCAGCTCACTAGCGGGAGGGCCCTCTGATACGCAGTATTTT. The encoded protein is CASSSLAGGPSDTQYF. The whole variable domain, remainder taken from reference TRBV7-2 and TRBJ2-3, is GAGVSQSPSNKVTEKGKDVELRCDPISGHTALYWYRQSLGQGLEFLIYFQGNSAPDKSGLPSDRFSAERTGGSVSTLTIQRTQQEDSAVYLCASSSLAGGPSDTQYFGPGTRLTVL.

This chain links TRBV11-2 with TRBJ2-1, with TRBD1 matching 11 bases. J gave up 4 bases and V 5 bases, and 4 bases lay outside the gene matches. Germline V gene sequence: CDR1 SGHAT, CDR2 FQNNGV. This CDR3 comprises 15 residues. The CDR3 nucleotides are TGTGCCAGCAGCCCTTGGGACAGGGGGTACAATGAGCAGTTCTTC. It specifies CASSPWDRGYNEQFF.

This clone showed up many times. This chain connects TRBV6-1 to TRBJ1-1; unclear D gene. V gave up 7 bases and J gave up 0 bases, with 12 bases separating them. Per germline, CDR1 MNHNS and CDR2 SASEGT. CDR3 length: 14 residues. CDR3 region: CASTLEPLNTEAFF. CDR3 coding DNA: TGTGCCAGCACCCTGGAACCTCTGAACACTGAAGCTTTCTTT.

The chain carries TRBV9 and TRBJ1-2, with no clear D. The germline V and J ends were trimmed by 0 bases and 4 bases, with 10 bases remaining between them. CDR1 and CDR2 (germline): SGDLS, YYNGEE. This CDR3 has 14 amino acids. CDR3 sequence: CASSVEERRYGYTF. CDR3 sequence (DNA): TGTGCCAGCAGCGTAGAGGAAAGGCGCTATGGCTACACCTTC.

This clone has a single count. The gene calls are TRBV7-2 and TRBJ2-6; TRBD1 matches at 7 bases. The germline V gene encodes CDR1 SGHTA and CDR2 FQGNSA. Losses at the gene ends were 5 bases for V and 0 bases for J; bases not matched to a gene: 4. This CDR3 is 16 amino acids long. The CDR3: CASSTRTGSGANVLTF. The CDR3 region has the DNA TGTGCCAGCAGCACCCGGACAGGCTCTGGGGCCAACGTCCTGACTTTC.

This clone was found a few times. The chain's CDR3 is CASSLAPSSGRSETQYF. Here the CDR3 DNA reads TGCGCCAGCAGCTTGGCCCCTTCTAGCGGGAGGTCTGAGACCCAGTACTTC. The rearrangement uses TRBV5-1 and TRBJ2-5; 11 bases match TRBD2. Germline V CDR1 and CDR2: SGHRS, YFSETQ. J gave up 5 bases and V 0 bases, and 9 bases lay outside the gene matches. The CDR3 totals 17 residues.

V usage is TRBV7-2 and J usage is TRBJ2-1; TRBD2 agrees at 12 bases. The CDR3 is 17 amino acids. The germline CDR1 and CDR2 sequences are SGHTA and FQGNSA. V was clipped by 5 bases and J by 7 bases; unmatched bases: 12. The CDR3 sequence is CASSRPSLAGGRNEQFF. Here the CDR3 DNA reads TGTGCCAGCAGCCGACCTTCTCTAGCGGGAGGGAGAAATGAGCAGTTCTTC.

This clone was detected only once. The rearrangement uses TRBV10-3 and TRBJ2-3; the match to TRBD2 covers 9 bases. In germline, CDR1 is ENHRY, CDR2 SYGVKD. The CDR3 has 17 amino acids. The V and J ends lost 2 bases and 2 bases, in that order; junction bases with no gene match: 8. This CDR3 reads CAISEGRLAVDTDTQYF. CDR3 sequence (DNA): TGTGCCATCAGTGAGGGACGACTAGCGGTCGACACAGATACGCAGTATTTT.

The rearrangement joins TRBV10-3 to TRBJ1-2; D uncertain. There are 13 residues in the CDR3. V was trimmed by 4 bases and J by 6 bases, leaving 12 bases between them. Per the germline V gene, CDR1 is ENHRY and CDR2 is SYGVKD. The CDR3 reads CAISASDGDGYTF. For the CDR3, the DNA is TGTGCCATCAGTGCAAGCGATGGCGATGGCTACACCTTC.

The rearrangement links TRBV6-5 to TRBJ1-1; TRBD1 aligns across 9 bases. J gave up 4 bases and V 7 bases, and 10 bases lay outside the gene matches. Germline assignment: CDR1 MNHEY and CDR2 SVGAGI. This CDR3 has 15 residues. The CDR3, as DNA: TGTGCCAGCATAAGTACAGGGGGCGTCGGCACTGAAGCTTTCTTT. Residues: CASISTGGVGTEAFF.

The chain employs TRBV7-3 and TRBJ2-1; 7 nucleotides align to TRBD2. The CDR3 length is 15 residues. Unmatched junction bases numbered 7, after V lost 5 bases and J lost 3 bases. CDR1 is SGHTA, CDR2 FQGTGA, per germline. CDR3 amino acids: CASSPRGRGYNEQFF. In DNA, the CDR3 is TGTGCCAGCAGCCCGCGGGGGAGGGGCTACAATGAGCAGTTCTTC.

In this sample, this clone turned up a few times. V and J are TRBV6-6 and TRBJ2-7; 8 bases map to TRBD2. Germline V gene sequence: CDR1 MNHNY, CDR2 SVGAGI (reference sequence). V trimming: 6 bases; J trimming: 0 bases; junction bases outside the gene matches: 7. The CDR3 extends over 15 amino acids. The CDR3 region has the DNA TGTGCCAGCAGAGAAAGCGGGAGAGTCTCCTACGAGCAGTACTTC. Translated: CASRESGRVSYEQYF.

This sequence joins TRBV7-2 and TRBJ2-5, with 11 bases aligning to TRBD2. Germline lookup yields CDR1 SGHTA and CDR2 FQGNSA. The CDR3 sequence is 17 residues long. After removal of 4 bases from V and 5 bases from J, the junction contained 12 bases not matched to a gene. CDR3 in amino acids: CASSSYVLAGAGETQYF. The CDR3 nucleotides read TGTGCCAGCAGCTCATACGTACTAGCGGGAGCCGGGGAGACCCAGTACTTC.

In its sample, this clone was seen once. This chain's CDR3 is CAWSGSRTGLGSNQPQHF. The CDR3 region has the DNA TGTGCCTGGAGTGGAAGCCGGACAGGGTTGGGAAGCAATCAGCCCCAGCATTTT. The chain recombines TRBV30 with TRBJ1-5, with 8 bases identical to TRBD1. Trimming removed 1 base from V and 1 base from J; junction bases left unmatched: 12. Germline values: CDR1 GTSNPN, CDR2 SVGIG (reference sequence). The CDR3 consists of 18 residues. Complete variable domain (other parts from reference TRBV30 and TRBJ1-5): SQTIHQWPATLVQPVGSPLSLECTVEGTSNPNLYWYRQAAGRGLQLLFYSVGIGQISSEVPQNLSASRPQDRQFILSSKKLLLSDSGFYLCAWSGSRTGLGSNQPQHFGDGTRLSIL.

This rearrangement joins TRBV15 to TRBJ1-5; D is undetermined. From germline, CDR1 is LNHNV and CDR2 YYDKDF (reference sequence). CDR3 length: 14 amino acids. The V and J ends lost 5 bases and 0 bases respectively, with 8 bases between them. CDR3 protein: CATSGTYSNQPQHF. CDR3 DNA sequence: TGTGCCACCAGCGGTACATATAGCAATCAGCCCCAGCATTTT.

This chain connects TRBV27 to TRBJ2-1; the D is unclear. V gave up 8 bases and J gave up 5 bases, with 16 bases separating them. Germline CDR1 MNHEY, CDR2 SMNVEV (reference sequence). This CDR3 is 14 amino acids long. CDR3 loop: CASRPSPGNNEQFF. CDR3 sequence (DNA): TGTGCCAGCCGACCGAGCCCTGGGAACAATGAGCAGTTCTTC.

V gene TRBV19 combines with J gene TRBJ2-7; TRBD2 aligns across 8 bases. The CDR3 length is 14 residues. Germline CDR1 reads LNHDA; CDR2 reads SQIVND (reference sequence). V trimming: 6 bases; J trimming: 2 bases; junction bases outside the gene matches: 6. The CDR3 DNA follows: TGTGCCAGTAGCCCGGGACTAGGAACCTACGAGCAGTACTTC. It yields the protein CASSPGLGTYEQYF.